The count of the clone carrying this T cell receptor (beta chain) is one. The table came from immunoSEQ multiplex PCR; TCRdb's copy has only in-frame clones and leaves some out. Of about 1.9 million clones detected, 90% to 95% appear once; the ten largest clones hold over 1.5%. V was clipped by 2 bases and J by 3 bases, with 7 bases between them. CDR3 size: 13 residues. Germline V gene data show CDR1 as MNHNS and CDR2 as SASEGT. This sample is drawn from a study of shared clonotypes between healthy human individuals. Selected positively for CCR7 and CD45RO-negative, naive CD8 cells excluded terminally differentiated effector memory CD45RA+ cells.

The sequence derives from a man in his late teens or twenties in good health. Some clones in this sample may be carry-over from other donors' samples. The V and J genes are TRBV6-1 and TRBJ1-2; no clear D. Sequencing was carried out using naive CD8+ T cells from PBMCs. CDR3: CASSESGYYGYTF. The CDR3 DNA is TGTGCCAGCAGTGAATCGGGGTACTATGGCTACACCTTC.